A selection of T cell receptor beta chains follows, all from one sample in a study of cytomegalovirus exposure and HLA in healthy donors. Clones were read by immunoSEQ multiplex PCR, and TCRdb kept only the in-frame ones, dropping some. In the table there are 99,000 or so clones, less than 85% of which are singletons. Input material: PBMCs. The receptors come from a man aged 40-50 years in good health and CMV-seropositive. Both conserved end residues are part of each CDR3.

TRBJ2-7 | TRBV28 | CASSFDRGLYEQYF
TRBJ2-1 | TRBV6-5 | CASSRTEWTYNEQFF
TRBJ2-5 | TRBV27 | CARGRNYQETQYF
TRBJ1-5 | TRBV11-3 | CASSTSARGMSNQPQHF
TRBJ2-1 | TRBV6-1 | CASSEINSNEQFF
TRBJ1-5 | TRBV9 | CASSLQGKEPQHF
TRBJ2-1 | TRBV2 | CASSEPLGLEEQFF
TRBJ1-2 | TRBV21-1 | CASSKVLRMYYGYTF
TRBJ1-4 | TRBV6-1 | CASSLRYVNEKLFF
TRBJ2-2 | TRBV5-6 | CASSLALLAGGGTGELFF
TRBJ1-4 | TRBV19 | CASSPPRQGSPPNEKLFF
TRBJ2-6 | TRBV5-5 | CASSRSGGANVLTF
TRBJ2-3 | TRBV6-5 | CASSASGTSADTQYF
TRBJ2-2 | TRBV7-9 | CASRARQGDTGELFF
TRBJ2-3 | TRBV5-8 | CASSSTGVADTQYF
TRBJ1-2 | TRBV5-1 | CASSSDRAYGYTF
TRBJ1-1 | TRBV11-1 | CASSLRGGTEAFF
TRBJ2-3 | TRBV7-2 | CASSSPTGGSSSTDTQYF
TRBJ2-1 | TRBV5-4 | CASSRLAGGYNEQFF
TRBJ2-5 | TRBV5-4 | CASSFGQGHQETQYF
TRBJ1-1 | TRBV6-5 | CASSEIRGSTEAFF
TRBJ1-1 | TRBV6-5 | CASSYGPDTEAFF
TRBJ1-5 | TRBV6-5 | CASSYQGGGNQPQHF
TRBJ1-3 | TRBV7-3 | CASSQLYFSSRRNTIYF
TRBJ2-5 | TRBV9 | CASSVMGQGEETQYF
TRBJ2-7 | TRBV4-3 | CASSQGSSSGSYEQYF
TRBJ2-2 | TRBV2 | CASRNPAGTGELFF
TRBJ1-1 | TRBV13 | CASSPGTGGSKAFF
TRBJ2-3 | TRBV5-1 | CASSALRSGTSTDTQYF
TRBJ2-3 | TRBV30 | CAWSVILISGGTDTQYF
TRBJ2-1 | TRBV12-5 | CTSGSYRGLNLVPGLAGGPNEQFF
TRBJ2-1 | TRBV4-3 | CASSQGTSGGANEQFF
TRBJ2-7 | TRBV19 | CASSIDGRLGKGEQYF
TRBJ2-1 | TRBV6-5 | CASSARVGSYNEQFF
TRBJ1-1 | TRBV7-8 | CASSLSVAEAFF
TRBJ2-1 | TRBV4-1 | CASSQEGSGYSSYNEQFF
TRBJ2-5 | TRBV7-8 | CASSQGLAGGYQETQYF
TRBJ1-5 | TRBV12-5 | CASGLNSHQPQHF
TRBJ2-1 | TRBV6-6 | CASSYDGYSSYNEQFF
TRBJ1-2 | TRBV5-4 | CASSFRGALFIANYGYTF
TRBJ1-1 | TRBV7-9 | CASSSKGGADEAFF
TRBJ1-2 | TRBV5-4 | CASSLSTGANYGYTF